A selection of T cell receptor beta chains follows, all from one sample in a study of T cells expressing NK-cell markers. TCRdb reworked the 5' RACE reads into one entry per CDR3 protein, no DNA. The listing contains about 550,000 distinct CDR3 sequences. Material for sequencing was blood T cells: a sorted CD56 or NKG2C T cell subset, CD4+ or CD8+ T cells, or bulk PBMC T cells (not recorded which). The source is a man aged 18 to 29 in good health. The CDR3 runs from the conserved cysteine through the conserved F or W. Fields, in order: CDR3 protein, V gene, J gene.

CASRVAYNEQFF	TRBV11-2	TRBJ2-1
CASSGTSGRFETQYF	TRBV5-1	TRBJ2-5
CASSYYPGQGGFQFF	TRBV6-5	TRBJ2-1
CASSLGLAGGIIWNEQFF	TRBV5-1	TRBJ2-1
CASSQDRGSDTQYF	TRBV3-1	TRBJ2-3
CASSLARQGEDYGYTF	TRBV5-1	TRBJ1-2
CASSFTRDRGWNEQFF	TRBV28	TRBJ2-1
CASSLAGHGDTQYF	TRBV7-6	TRBJ2-3
CASRGGGNSYNEQFF	TRBV4-2	TRBJ2-1
CASSFFGTSGRSTGEQYF	TRBV27	TRBJ2-7
CASGLAGDRKNIQYF	TRBV19	TRBJ2-4
CSAQAGSVEAFF	TRBV20-1	TRBJ1-1
CSVTTLTGTGKAFF	TRBV29-1	TRBJ1-1
CASSTRLAGYTDTQYF	TRBV6-1	TRBJ2-3
CASSKGSFSYNEQFF	TRBV19	TRBJ2-1
CSVVVGDRVMIEQYF	TRBV29-1	TRBJ2-7
CSAYGGLVDTQYF	TRBV20-1	TRBJ2-3
CASRFDRDRTDTQYF	TRBV5-1	TRBJ2-3
CSVEDGLGRQETQYF	TRBV29-1	TRBJ2-5
CASSNPGLAKDTQYF	TRBV5-6	TRBJ2-3
CASSLSGVWRESMDEQFF	TRBV5-1	TRBJ2-1
CSARLSTGTGGRETQYF	TRBV20-1	TRBJ2-5
CASTATPGGVWEQYF	TRBV6-2/TRBV6-3	TRBJ2-7
CASSPQGSYNEQFF	TRBV5-1	TRBJ2-1
CATSSWNTEAFF	TRBV15	TRBJ1-1
CASSSQPGDNEQFF	TRBV7-6	TRBJ2-1
CASRPRQSNTEAFF	TRBV6-1	TRBJ1-1
CSARAGTSGPFIIDTQYF	TRBV20-1	TRBJ2-3
CSAAGTSGSKYEQYF	TRBV20-1	TRBJ2-7
CASSQDREWSPLHF	TRBV12-3/TRBV12-4	TRBJ1-6
CAWSDRITDTQYF	TRBV30	TRBJ2-3
CASSPRTSQVF	TRBV11-3	TRBJ2-1
CSVETLQSGNTIYF	TRBV29-1	TRBJ1-3
CSARRLAGGWNEQFF	TRBV20-1	TRBJ2-1
CASSYPTSGSSDTQYF	TRBV11-2	TRBJ2-3
CASSKLPGGLAGATDTQYF	TRBV12-3/TRBV12-4	TRBJ2-3
CSAPGQLYNEQFF	TRBV20-1	TRBJ2-1
CATSDSRTSGRTIEQFF	TRBV24-1	TRBJ2-1
CASSVGPEGEQYF	TRBV9	TRBJ2-7
CSARRIPKGFVETQYF	TRBV20-1	TRBJ2-5
CASGLVSGSRNIQYF	TRBV12-5	TRBJ2-4